This T cell receptor beta chain came from a study of shared clonotypes between healthy human individuals. Profiled with immunoSEQ multiplex PCR; TCRdb holds only in-frame clones, not every one. The sample lists over a million clones, 78% occurring once. The length of the CDR3 is 15 residues. The V gene's germline CDR1 is SGHRS and CDR2 YFSETQ. Trimming removed 0 bases from V and 3 bases from J, with 10 bases in between. The specimen sequenced was memory CD4+ T cells from PBMCs. As for subset: CD45RA-negative fraction. The sequence was collected from a young man in good health. Some clones in this sample may be carry-over from other donors' samples. The chain recombines TRBV5-1 with TRBJ2-1, with D unclear. CDR3 region: CASSLVKTSYNEQFF. The CDR3 region has the DNA TGCGCCAGCAGCTTGGTTAAAACCAGCTACAATGAGCAGTTCTTC.